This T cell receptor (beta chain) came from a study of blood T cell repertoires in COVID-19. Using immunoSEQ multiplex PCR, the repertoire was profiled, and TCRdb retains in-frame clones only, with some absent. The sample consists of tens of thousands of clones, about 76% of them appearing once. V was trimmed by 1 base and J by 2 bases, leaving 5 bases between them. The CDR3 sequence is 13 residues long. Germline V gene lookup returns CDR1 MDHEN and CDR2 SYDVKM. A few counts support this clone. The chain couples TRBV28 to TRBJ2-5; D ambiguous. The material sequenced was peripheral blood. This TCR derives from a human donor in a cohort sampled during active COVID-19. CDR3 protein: CASSLSLQETQYF. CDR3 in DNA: TGTGCCAGCAGTTTATCCCTACAAGAGACCCAGTACTTC. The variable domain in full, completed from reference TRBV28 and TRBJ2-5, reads DVKVTQSSRYLVKRTGEKVFLECVQDMDHENMFWYRQDPGLGLRLIYFSYDVKMKEKGDIPEGYSVSREKKERFSLILESASTNQTSMYLCASSLSLQETQYFGPGTRLLVL.